This entry is about one TCR beta chain. Its antigen is undetermined. Sample-barcoded 5' priming and a J-beta primer mix drove a second PCR of roughly 6 to 12 cycles. Via MiXCR, TCRdb re-called the 5' RACE reads, giving one row per CDR3 protein. The sample includes 450,000 to 700,000 distinct CDR3 sequences, roughly 28% of them seen just once. The donors, all healthy, were Caucasians living in Russia, aged about 6 to 100. This record comes from a study of blood T cells in healthy people across ages. Study-wide findings and caveats: Changes seen in expanded clonotypes were possibly confounded by donor CMV status left unknown. Both higher diversity and more naive CD4+ cells marked long-lived donors when set against aged donors.

This CDR3 region has 13 residues. Germline V gene lookup returns CDR1 SQVTM and CDR2 ANQGSEA. The receptor comes from a woman between 70 and 85 years old in good health. The specimen was blood. The rearrangement joins TRBV29-1 to TRBJ1-1, with D possibly being TRBD1 (6 bases). In DNA form, the CDR3 reads TGCAGTTACTGGGGGCCCAGCAACACTGAAGCTTTCTTT. The encoded protein is CSYWGPSNTEAFF.